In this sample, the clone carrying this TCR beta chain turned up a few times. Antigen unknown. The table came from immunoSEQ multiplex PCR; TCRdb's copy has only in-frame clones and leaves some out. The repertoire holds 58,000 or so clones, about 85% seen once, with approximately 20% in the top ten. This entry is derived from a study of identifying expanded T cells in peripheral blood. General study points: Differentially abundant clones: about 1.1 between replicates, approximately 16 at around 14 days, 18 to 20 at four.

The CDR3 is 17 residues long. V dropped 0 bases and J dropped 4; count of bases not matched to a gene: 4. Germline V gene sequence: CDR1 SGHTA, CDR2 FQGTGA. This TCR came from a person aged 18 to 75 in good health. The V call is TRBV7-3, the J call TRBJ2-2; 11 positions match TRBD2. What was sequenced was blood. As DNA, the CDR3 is TGTGCCAGCAGCTTAACTAGCGGGGGGGCCACCACCGGGGAGCTGTTTTTT. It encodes CASSLTSGGATTGELFF.